The present T cell receptor (beta chain) was sequenced within a study of CD8+ T cells in alopecia areata. Study-wide results and caveats: Sequences from scalp samples also cover resident alphabeta T cells of normal skin. Higher clonality and more expanded CD8+ clones appeared in lesional than normal scalp.

TCR sequencing used cDNA made by reverse transcription of extracted RNA. Measured with immunoSEQ multiplex PCR; TCRdb has only the in-frame clones, and not every one. The repertoire holds approximately 150,000 clones, around 47% seen once, with 6% to 7% in the top ten. This clone appeared once. The antigen is unknown. Per the germline V gene, CDR1 is SQVTM and CDR2 is ANQGSEA. This CDR3 has 15 amino acids. The V and J ends lost 5 bases and 2 bases, in that order; junction bases with no gene match: 7. This sequence was found in a human donor with alopecia areata. Material for sequencing was CD4+ T cells sorted from blood. The genes are TRBV29-1 and TRBJ1-3; TRBD1 matches 9 bases. The DNA for the CDR3 is TGCAGCGTTTCTACCGGGACAGGGACTGGAAACACCATATATTTT. Amino acid sequence: CSVSTGTGTGNTIYF.